This T cell receptor (beta chain) was recorded in a study of blood T cell repertoires in COVID-19. The overall study: T cells, B-cell-depleted T cells, or PBMCs supplied cDNA or gDNA.

This clone was detected once. V shed 4 bases and J 6 bases; nucleotides not matched to a gene: 12. The CDR3 consists of 16 residues. The protocol was immunoSEQ multiplex PCR, while the TCRdb copy is restricted to in-frame clones and leaves out a portion. The sample includes about 59,000 clones, 75% to 95% of them seen just once. V and J are TRBV5-7 and TRBJ2-1; 8 bases match TRBD1. TRBV5-7 carries the ORF label, with uncertain function. Sequencing used peripheral blood. The receptor's source is a man older than 75 with acute or convalescent COVID-19. CDR3 region: CASSPRNRGFFNEQFF. DNA of the CDR3: TGTGCCAGCAGCCCAAGGAACAGGGGGTTTTTCAATGAGCAGTTCTTC.